These 24 T cell receptor beta chains came from one sample sequenced in a study of glioma-infiltrating T cells after dendritic cell vaccination. Sequencing used immunoSEQ multiplex PCR; TCRdb keeps in-frame clones, though not all of them. The table records some 38,000 clones, approximately 84% of them present only once. The starting material was blood, obtained before dendritic cell vaccination. The receptors stem from a human donor with glioblastoma.

This chain uses TRBV11-3 with TRBJ2-2; TRBD1 agrees at 9 bases. The V and J ends lost 2 bases and 5 bases, in that order; junction bases with no gene match: 6. CDR3 length: 16 amino acids. CDR1 and CDR2 from the germline V gene are SGHNT and YENEEA. The CDR3 sequence is CASSLRTGASTGELFF. The CDR3 nucleotides are TGTGCCAGCAGCTTAAGGACAGGGGCTTCAACCGGGGAGCTGTTTTTT.

This clone has more than one count but fewer than ten. The gene calls are TRBV11-3 and TRBJ2-3; 8 nucleotides match TRBD2. V was clipped by 5 bases and J by 1 base; unmatched bases: 8. The CDR3 loop spans 16 amino acids. CDR1 and CDR2 from the germline V gene are SGHNT and YENEEA. This chain's CDR3 is CASSLTRGAGTDTQYF. The CDR3 DNA is TGTGCCAGCAGCCTTACGCGGGGGGCCGGCACAGATACGCAGTATTTT.

This clone turned up a few times. The gene calls are TRBV5-4 and TRBJ2-7; no firm D call. Germline V gene lookup returns CDR1 SGHNT and CDR2 YYREEE (reference sequence). V lost 4 bases, J lost 5 bases, and 13 bases lay in between. The CDR3 is made up of 13 amino acids. In DNA, the CDR3 is TGTGCCAGCAGCCAAGAGCTGGTAAACGAGCAGTACTTC. Its translation is CASSQELVNEQYF.

The chain links TRBV4-1 to TRBJ1-1; 7 positions agree with TRBD1. The J segment lost 0 bases and the V segment lost 2 bases, leaving 12 bases of the junction unmatched. The CDR3 is made up of 18 amino acids. CDR1 MGHRA and CDR2 YSYEKL come from the germline V gene. The CDR3 coding sequence is TGCGCCAGCAGCCAACTGACCGGGACAGCGAGCATGAACACTGAAGCTTTCTTT. It specifies CASSQLTGTASMNTEAFF.

This clone was recorded a few times. The genes are TRBV5-6 and TRBJ2-6; D gene ambiguous. V lost 0 bases, J lost 0 bases, and 4 bases lay in between. Germline V gives CDR1 SGHDT, CDR2 YYEEEE. This CDR3 region has 15 residues. The CDR3, as DNA: TGTGCCAGCAGCTTGGAACTCTCTGGGGCCAACGTCCTGACTTTC. It encodes CASSLELSGANVLTF.

This chain links TRBV6-6 with TRBJ1-1; possibly TRBD1 for D (6 bases). Germline loops: CDR1 MNHNY, CDR2 SVGAGI (reference sequence). The ends were cut back, 2 bases at V and 4 bases at J, with 14 bases in the middle. The CDR3 is 15 amino acids. CDR3 sequence reads: CASSYVQGLGTEAFF. The CDR3 DNA is TGTGCCAGCAGTTACGTGCAGGGGTTGGGCACTGAAGCTTTCTTT.

DNA for the CDR3: TGTGCCAGCAGTGGGGGGGTACTATATGGCTACACCTTC. Translating it yields CASSGGVLYGYTF. The chain combines TRBV6-4 with TRBJ1-2; D perhaps matches TRBD1 (5 bases). Germline V CDR1 and CDR2: MRHNA, SNTAGT. V lost 4 bases to trimming and J lost 5 bases, with 11 bases between them. The CDR3 is 13 amino acids.

The chain has TRBV27 and TRBJ2-7, with 7 bases matching TRBD1. With 2 bases clipped from V and 4 bases from J, the junction kept 2 bases outside the gene matches. The CDR3 runs to 13 residues. Looked up from germline, CDR1 is MNHEY and CDR2 is SMNVEV (reference sequence). CDR3: CASSLGTVYEQYF. CDR3 in DNA: TGTGCCAGCAGTTTAGGGACAGTATACGAGCAGTACTTC.

The chain uses TRBV11-3 and TRBJ2-5, with TRBD1 identical over 10 bases. This CDR3 contains 15 residues. The V and J ends lost 5 bases and 2 bases, in that order; junction bases with no gene match: 5. Germline V gene sequence: CDR1 SGHNT, CDR2 YENEEA. CDR3 loop: CASSGDRGAQETQYF. CDR3 sequence (DNA): TGTGCCAGCAGCGGGGACAGGGGAGCACAAGAGACCCAGTACTTC. Complete variable domain (other parts from reference TRBV11-3 and TRBJ2-5): EAGVVQSPRYKIIEKKQPVAFWCNPISGHNTLYWYLQNLGQGPELLIRYENEEAVDDSQLPKDRFSAERLKGVDSTLKIQPAELGDSAVYLCASSGDRGAQETQYFGPGTRLLVL.

The V and J genes are TRBV11-3 and TRBJ1-1, with 7 positions matching TRBD1. The CDR3 runs 18 residues. CDR1 SGHNT and CDR2 YENEEA come from the germline V gene. After removal of 4 bases from V and 1 base from J, the junction contained 15 bases not matched to a gene. The CDR3, as DNA: TGTGCCAGCAGCTCCCAGGGGAGATGGGGACAGAAGAACACTGAAGCTTTCTTT. It yields the protein CASSSQGRWGQKNTEAFF. Based on the CDR3 plus reference TRBV11-3 and TRBJ1-1, the full variable domain is EAGVVQSPRYKIIEKKQPVAFWCNPISGHNTLYWYLQNLGQGPELLIRYENEEAVDDSQLPKDRFSAERLKGVDSTLKIQPAELGDSAVYLCASSSQGRWGQKNTEAFFGQGTRLTVV.

This clone was seen only once. V usage is TRBV7-8 and J usage is TRBJ1-2; 7 bases agree with TRBD1. The V gene's germline CDR1 is SGHVS and CDR2 FQNEAQ. The CDR3 length is 13 residues. The trim removed 7 bases at V and 5 bases at J, leaving 7 bases unmatched. CDR3 sequence (DNA): TGTGCCAGCACCCCTAAGGGGGCGTATGGCTACACCTTC. Translated, it gives CASTPKGAYGYTF.

This chain uses TRBV30 with TRBJ2-3, with D possibly TRBD1 on 5 matching bases. This CDR3 is built from 16 residues. In germline, CDR1 is GTSNPN, CDR2 SVGIG (reference sequence). The V gene lost 0 bases and the J gene lost 5 bases, with 18 bases spanning the gap. The CDR3 loop is CAWSVPVGQNRDTQYF. DNA of the CDR3: TGTGCCTGGAGTGTCCCGGTGGGGCAGAACCGAGATACGCAGTATTTT. The full variable domain, completed using reference TRBV30 and TRBJ2-3, is SQTIHQWPATLVQPVGSPLSLECTVEGTSNPNLYWYRQAAGRGLQLLFYSVGIGQISSEVPQNLSASRPQDRQFILSSKKLLLSDSGFYLCAWSVPVGQNRDTQYFGPGTRLTVL.

This rearrangement joins TRBV18 to TRBJ1-3; D may be TRBD1 (5 bases). The CDR3 loop spans 14 amino acids. V lost 3 bases, J lost 2 bases, and 8 bases lay in between. CDR1 is KGHSH and CDR2 is LQKENI in the germline V gene. CDR3 coding DNA: TGTGCCAGCTCACCTCCAGGGCCTGGAAACACCATATATTTT. As protein: CASSPPGPGNTIYF. Complete variable domain (other parts from reference TRBV18 and TRBJ1-3): NAGVMQNPRHLVRRRGQEARLRCSPMKGHSHVYWYRQLPEEGLKFMVYLQKENIIDESGMPKERFSAEFPKEGPSILRIQQVVRGDSAAYFCASSPPGPGNTIYFGEGSWLTVV.

The CDR3 is CASSLGLADTQYF. CDR3 nucleotides: TGTGCCAGCAGCCTGGGACTTGCAGATACGCAGTATTTT. The V and J genes are TRBV6-1 and TRBJ2-3, with TRBD2 as a possible D gene (6 bases). This CDR3 has 13 residues. Per germline, CDR1 MNHNS and CDR2 SASEGT. V was clipped by 6 bases and J by 4 bases, with 11 bases between them.

The chain recombines TRBV5-4 with TRBJ1-5; 7 nucleotides line up with TRBD1. CDR3 length: 14 residues. Germline CDR1 is SGHNT and CDR2 is YYREEE (reference sequence). The V gene end was trimmed by 4 bases and the J gene end by 10 bases; junction bases not matched to a gene: 11. The CDR3, as DNA: TGTGCCAGCAGCGTGGACAGGCGTCAGGGTCCCCAGCATTTT. Its protein is CASSVDRRQGPQHF.

The chain recombines TRBV2 with TRBJ2-7; 8 bases are shared with TRBD1. This CDR3 has 14 amino acids. Per the germline V gene, CDR1 is SNHLY and CDR2 is FYNNEI. Germline trimming cut 7 bases from V and 4 bases from J; bases unmatched to any gene: 9. The CDR3, as DNA: TGTGCCAGCATTCCGGGGACAGGAGGTTACGAGCAGTACTTC. Amino acids: CASIPGTGGYEQYF.

Comments on this clone: The junction departs from germline at one end; a sequencing error may be responsible. The same CDR3 is also encoded by other DNA sequences in this sample. The rearrangement joins TRBV2 to TRBJ1-6, with a weak D call TRBD1 (5 bases). The CDR3 runs to 13 residues. Germline V gene lookup returns CDR1 SNHLY and CDR2 FYNNEI. CDR3 sequence reads: CASRGAYNSPLHF. As DNA, the CDR3 is TGTGCCAGCAGAGGGGCGTATAATTCCCCCCTCCACTTT.

For the CDR3, the DNA is TGTGCCAGCAGCAAAGGATCAACAGGTAGCTCCTATAATTCACCCCTCCACTTT. It codes for CASSKGSTGSSYNSPLHF. The chain is built from TRBV21-1 and TRBJ1-6; TRBD1 is the table's D call, not checked against the DNA. TRBV21-1 is flagged as a pseudogene. CDR3 size: 18 residues.

The J gene is TRBJ2-5, the V gene TRBV5-1; D remains unclear. CDR3 length: 14 amino acids. Germline V gene sequence: CDR1 SGHRS, CDR2 YFSETQ. Deletions cut 1 base from V and 5 bases from J, with 12 bases between. The CDR3 DNA follows: TGCGCCAGCAGCTTGATGGTCCAGAGGGAGACCCAGTACTTC. Amino acids: CASSLMVQRETQYF.

The chain employs TRBV18 and TRBJ2-7; D perhaps matches TRBD1 (8 bases). V shed 4 bases and J shed 5 bases, with 18 bases lying between them. This CDR3 comprises 15 residues. Germline V gene data show CDR1 as KGHSH and CDR2 as LQKENI. CDR3 bases: TGTGCCAGCTCACAACGACAGGGGAGGGAGAACGAGCAGTACTTC. Amino acids: CASSQRQGRENEQYF. Looking up the rest from reference TRBV18 and TRBJ2-7 gives the full variable domain: NAGVMQNPRHLVRRRGQEARLRCSPMKGHSHVYWYRQLPEEGLKFMVYLQKENIIDESGMPKERFSAEFPKEGPSILRIQQVVRGDSAAYFCASSQRQGRENEQYFGPGTRLTVT.

The J gene is TRBJ2-3, the V gene TRBV5-6; D possibly corresponds to TRBD2 (5 bases). Trimming left V 4 bases short and J 4 bases short, with 16 bases between. Germline-derived CDR1 and CDR2 are SGHDT and YYEEEE. This CDR3 contains 15 residues. The CDR3 DNA follows: TGTGCCAGCAGCGCTTATTCGACGGGGTCAGATACGCAGTATTTT. This sequence encodes CASSAYSTGSDTQYF.

The V gene is TRBV18, the J gene TRBJ2-2, with D unclear. The CDR3 extends over 15 amino acids. V was pared by 3 bases and J by 0 bases, with 8 bases between. CDR1 is KGHSH, CDR2 LQKENI, per germline. CDR3 DNA: TGTGCCAGCTCACCTGTACTCTCGAACACCGGGGAGCTGTTTTTT. It encodes CASSPVLSNTGELFF.

The chain carries TRBV2 and TRBJ2-7; D perhaps matches TRBD1 (7 bases). The germline V gene encodes CDR1 SNHLY and CDR2 FYNNEI. The CDR3 runs 14 residues. V was cut by 4 bases and J by 5 bases, with 15 bases left in between. CDR3: CASSVGTAGHEQYF. The CDR3 nucleotides read TGTGCCAGCAGTGTGGGGACAGCGGGCCACGAGCAGTACTTC.

The chain couples TRBV5-4 to TRBJ1-1; possibly TRBD1 for D (6 bases). V was shortened by 2 bases and J by 0 bases, with 11 bases between the two germline ends. Germline V gene sequence: CDR1 SGHNT, CDR2 YYREEE (reference sequence). The CDR3 runs to 15 residues. Here the CDR3 DNA reads TGTGCCAGCAGCTTAGCAGGACAGATGAACACTGAAGCTTTCTTT. This sequence encodes CASSLAGQMNTEAFF.